Presented here are 3 T cell receptor beta chains from one specimen sequenced in a study of T cell repertoires in cytomegalovirus infection. These receptors lack a known antigen. MiXCR, run by TCRdb on the reads, gives a single entry per CDR3 protein. Of under 850,000 distinct CDR3 sequences in the sample, around a third are singletons; the top ten hold around a sixth. Sequenced here: cultured PBMCs, sampled from culture after CMV antigen stimulation. These TCRs come from a human donor in good health (CMV status not recorded). Some clones in this sample may be carry-over from other donors' samples.

The chain joins TRBV7-2 to TRBJ2-1, with D perhaps TRBD1 (6 bases). The CDR3 totals 18 residues. The V end was cut by 3 bases, the J end by 0 bases, with 18 bases between. Per germline, CDR1 SGHTA and CDR2 FQGNSA. The CDR3 nucleotides are TGTGCCAGCAGCTTCCCCCTTAGGACAGTTAGCTCCTACAATGAGCAGTTCTTC. Amino acids: CASSFPLRTVSSYNEQFF.

This clonotype was observed a few times. The genes are TRBV28 and TRBJ2-7; D unresolved. Deletions cut 5 bases from V and 2 bases from J, with 16 bases between. This CDR3 is built from 15 residues. Germline V lookup: CDR1 MDHEN, CDR2 SYDVKM. CDR3: CASSHPGRPTYEQYF. The CDR3 DNA follows: TGTGCCAGCAGTCACCCGGGTCGCCCCACCTACGAGCAGTACTTC.

The chain joins TRBV18 to TRBJ1-6, with D unclear. The CDR3 covers 21 residues. CDR1 is KGHSH and CDR2 is LQKENI in the germline V gene. The V end was cut by 4 bases, the J end by 0 bases, with 25 bases between. In DNA, the CDR3 is TGTGCCAGCTCACTCGACCCACCTAGGAGAGGTCGTAGCTCCTATAATTCACCCCTCCACTTT. It specifies CASSLDPPRRGRSSYNSPLHF.